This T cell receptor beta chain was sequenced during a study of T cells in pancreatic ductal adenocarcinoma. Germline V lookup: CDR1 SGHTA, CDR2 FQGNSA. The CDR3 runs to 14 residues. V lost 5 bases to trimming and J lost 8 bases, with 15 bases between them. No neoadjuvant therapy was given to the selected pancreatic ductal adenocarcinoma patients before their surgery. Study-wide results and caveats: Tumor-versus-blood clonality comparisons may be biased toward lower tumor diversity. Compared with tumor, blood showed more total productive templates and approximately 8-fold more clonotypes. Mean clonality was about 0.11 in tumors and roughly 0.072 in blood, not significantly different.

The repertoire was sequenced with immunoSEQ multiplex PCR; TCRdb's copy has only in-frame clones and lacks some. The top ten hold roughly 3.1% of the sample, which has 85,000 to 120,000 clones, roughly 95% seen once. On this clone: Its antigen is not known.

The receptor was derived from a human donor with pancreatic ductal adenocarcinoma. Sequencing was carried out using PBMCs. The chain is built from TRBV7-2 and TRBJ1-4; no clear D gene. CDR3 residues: CASSHRAGEEKLFF. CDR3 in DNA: TGTGCCAGCAGCCACCGGGCCGGGGAAGAAAAACTGTTTTTT.